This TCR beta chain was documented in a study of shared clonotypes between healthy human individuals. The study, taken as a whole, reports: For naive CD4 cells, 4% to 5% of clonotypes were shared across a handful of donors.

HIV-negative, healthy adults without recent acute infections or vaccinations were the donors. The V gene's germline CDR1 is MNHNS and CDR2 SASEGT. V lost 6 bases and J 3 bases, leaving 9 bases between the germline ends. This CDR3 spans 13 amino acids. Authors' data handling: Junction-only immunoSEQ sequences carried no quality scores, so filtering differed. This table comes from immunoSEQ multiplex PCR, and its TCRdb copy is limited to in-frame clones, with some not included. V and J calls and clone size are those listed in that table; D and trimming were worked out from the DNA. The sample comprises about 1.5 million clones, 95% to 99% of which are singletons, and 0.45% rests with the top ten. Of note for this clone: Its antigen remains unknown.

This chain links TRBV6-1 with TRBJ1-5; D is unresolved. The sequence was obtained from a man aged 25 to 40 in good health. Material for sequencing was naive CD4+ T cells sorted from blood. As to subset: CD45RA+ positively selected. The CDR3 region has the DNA TGTGCCAGCAGCTGGACTTTCAATCAGCCCCAGCATTTT. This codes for CASSWTFNQPQHF.